This T cell receptor beta chain was sequenced in a study of shared T cell receptors in the human thymus. The V end was cut by 0 bases, the J end by 1 base, with 18 bases between. The CDR3 is 18 residues long. Germline assignment: CDR1 SGHTS and CDR2 YDEGEE. Clones were sequenced by immunoSEQ multiplex PCR, and TCRdb holds only the in-frame ones, with some missing. The sample lists roughly 700,000 clones; 85% to 90% were seen once. The data were also submitted as part of a second study, on human thymus T cells. Per that study: Immunologically healthy infants in Finland undergoing congenital heart defect surgery were the donors. Thymus pieces cut out during corrective heart surgery were the tissue that was used. Within thymic and blood repertoires, V and J gene usage appeared to be biased. What related research reported was that thymic repertoires overlapped highly among unrelated individuals.

This chain connects TRBV5-8 to TRBJ2-3, with D possibly matching TRBD2 (5 bases). Sequenced input: thymocytes. The sequence derives from a boy in the first two years of life with a congenital heart defect. The DNA for the CDR3 is TGTGCCAGCAGCTTGGGGGAGATCAGGACCCCTGGCACAGATACGCAGTATTTT. Protein: CASSLGEIRTPGTDTQYF.